The present TCR beta chain was sequenced within a study of shared clonotypes between healthy human individuals. Between the trimmed V and J ends, which lost 6 bases and 3 bases, there was a span of 5 bases. The CDR3 is 10 amino acids. Germline V gives CDR1 DFQATT, CDR2 SNEGSKA (reference sequence). Profiling relied on immunoSEQ multiplex PCR, and the TCRdb table lists in-frame clones only, not all of them. The sample includes about 1.5 million clones, roughly 96% of them seen just once. The sample comprised naive CD4+ T cells sorted from blood. Subset defined: CD45RA+ positively selected. This clonotype originated in a man aged 30 to 45 in good health. The chain couples TRBV20-1 to TRBJ1-1, with D unclear. The CDR3 DNA is TGCAGTGCCAGACACACTGAAGCTTTCTTT. The encoded protein is CSARHTEAFF.